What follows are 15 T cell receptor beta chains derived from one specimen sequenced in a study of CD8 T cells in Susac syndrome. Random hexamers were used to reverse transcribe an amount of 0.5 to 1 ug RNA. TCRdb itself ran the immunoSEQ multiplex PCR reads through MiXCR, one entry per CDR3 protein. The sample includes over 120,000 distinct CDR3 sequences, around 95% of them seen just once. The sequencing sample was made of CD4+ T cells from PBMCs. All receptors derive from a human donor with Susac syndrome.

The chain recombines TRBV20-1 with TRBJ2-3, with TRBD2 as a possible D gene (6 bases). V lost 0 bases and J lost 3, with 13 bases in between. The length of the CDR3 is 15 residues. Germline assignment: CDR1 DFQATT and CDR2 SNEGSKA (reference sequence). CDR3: CSARDARGVTDTQYF. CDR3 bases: TGCAGTGCTAGAGATGCGCGCGGGGTTACAGATACGCAGTATTTT.

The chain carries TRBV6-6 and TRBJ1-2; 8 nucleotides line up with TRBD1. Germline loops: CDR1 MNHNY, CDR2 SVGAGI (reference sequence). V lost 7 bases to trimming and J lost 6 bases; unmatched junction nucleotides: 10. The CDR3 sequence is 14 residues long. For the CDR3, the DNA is TGTGCCAGCATAAACGGACAGGGTACGAATGGCTACACCTTC. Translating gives CASINGQGTNGYTF.

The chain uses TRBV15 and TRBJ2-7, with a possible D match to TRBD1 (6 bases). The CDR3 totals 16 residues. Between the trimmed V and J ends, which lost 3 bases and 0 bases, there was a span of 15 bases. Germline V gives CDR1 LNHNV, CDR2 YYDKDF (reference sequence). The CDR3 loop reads CATSSWETGFSYEQYF. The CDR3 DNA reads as TGTGCCACCAGCAGTTGGGAGACAGGATTCTCCTACGAGCAGTACTTC.

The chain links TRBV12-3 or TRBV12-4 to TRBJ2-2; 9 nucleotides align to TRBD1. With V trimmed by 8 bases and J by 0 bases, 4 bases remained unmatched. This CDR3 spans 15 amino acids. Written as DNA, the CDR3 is TGTGCCAGCCTTCGGGACAGGGCGAACACCGGGGAGCTGTTTTTT. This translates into CASLRDRANTGELFF.

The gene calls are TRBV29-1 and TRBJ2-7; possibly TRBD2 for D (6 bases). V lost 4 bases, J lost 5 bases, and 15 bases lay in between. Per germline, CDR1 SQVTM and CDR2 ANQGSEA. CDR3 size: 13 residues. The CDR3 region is CSVGRGRGNEQYF. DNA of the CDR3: TGCAGCGTTGGCCGAGGGCGGGGCAACGAGCAGTACTTC.

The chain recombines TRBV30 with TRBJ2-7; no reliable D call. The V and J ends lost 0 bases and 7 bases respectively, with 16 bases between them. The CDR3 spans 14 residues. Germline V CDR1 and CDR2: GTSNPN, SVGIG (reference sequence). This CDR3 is CAWSVSELLPEQYF. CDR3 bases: TGTGCCTGGAGTGTAAGTGAACTACTCCCGGAGCAGTACTTC.

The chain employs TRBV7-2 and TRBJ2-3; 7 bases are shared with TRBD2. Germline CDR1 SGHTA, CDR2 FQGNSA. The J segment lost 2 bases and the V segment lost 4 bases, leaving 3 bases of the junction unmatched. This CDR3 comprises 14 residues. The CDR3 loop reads CASSWTRDTDTQYF. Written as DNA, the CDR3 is TGTGCCAGCAGCTGGACTAGAGACACAGATACGCAGTATTTT.

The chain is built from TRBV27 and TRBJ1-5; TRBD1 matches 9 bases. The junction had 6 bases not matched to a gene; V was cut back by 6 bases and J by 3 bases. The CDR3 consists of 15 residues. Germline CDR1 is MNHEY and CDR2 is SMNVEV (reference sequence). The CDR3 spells CASRRDRANNQPQHF. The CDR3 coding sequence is TGTGCCAGCAGGCGGGACAGGGCAAACAATCAGCCCCAGCATTTT.

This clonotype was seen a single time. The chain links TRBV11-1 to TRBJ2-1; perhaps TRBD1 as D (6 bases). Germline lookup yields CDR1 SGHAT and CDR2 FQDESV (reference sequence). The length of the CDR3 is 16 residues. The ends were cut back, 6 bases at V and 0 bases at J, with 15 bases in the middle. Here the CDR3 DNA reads TGTGCCAGCAGGACACAGGGCACAAGCTCCTACAATGAGCAGTTCTTC. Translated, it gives CASRTQGTSSYNEQFF.

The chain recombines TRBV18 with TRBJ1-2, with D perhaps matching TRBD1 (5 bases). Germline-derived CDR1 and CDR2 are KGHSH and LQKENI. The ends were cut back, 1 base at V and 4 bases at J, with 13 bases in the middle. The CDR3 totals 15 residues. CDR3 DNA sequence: TGTGCCAGCTCACCACAAGGGACCAAAATCTATGGCTACACCTTC. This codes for CASSPQGTKIYGYTF.

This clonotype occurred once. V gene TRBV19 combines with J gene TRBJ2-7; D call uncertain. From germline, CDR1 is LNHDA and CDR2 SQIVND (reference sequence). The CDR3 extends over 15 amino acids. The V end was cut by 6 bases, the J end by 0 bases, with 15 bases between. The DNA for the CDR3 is TGTGCCAGTAGGATGACTGGGGTCGACTCCTACGAGCAGTACTTC. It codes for CASRMTGVDSYEQYF.

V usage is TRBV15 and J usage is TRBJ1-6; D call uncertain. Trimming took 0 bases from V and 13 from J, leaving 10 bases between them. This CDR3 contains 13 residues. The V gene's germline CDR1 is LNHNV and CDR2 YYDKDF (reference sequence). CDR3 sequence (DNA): TGTGCCACCAGCAGAGAAGGTGCGGTTCCCCTCCACTTT. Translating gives CATSREGAVPLHF.

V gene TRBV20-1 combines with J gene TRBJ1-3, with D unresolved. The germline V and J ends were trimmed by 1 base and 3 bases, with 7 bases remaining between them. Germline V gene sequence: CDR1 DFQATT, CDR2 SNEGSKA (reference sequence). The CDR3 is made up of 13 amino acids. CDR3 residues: CSARAQSGNTIYF. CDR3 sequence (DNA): TGCAGTGCTAGAGCACAGAGTGGAAACACCATATATTTT.

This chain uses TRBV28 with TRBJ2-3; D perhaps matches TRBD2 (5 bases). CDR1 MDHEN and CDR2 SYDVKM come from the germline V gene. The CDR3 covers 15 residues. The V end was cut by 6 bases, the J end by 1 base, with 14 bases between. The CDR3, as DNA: TGTGCCAGCAGACTTAGAGGGTGGGGCACAGATACGCAGTATTTT. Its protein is CASRLRGWGTDTQYF.

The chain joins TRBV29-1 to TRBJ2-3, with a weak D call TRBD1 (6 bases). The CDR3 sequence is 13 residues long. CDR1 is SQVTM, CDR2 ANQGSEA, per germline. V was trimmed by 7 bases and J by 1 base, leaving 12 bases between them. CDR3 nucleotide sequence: TGCAGCGGTACAGGGTCCGGCACAGATACGCAGTATTTT. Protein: CSGTGSGTDTQYF.